Following are 14 T cell receptor beta chains from one sample sequenced in a study of cytomegalovirus exposure and HLA in healthy donors. The PCR used 60 Vbeta and 13 Jbeta primers. Clones were sequenced by immunoSEQ multiplex PCR, and TCRdb holds only the in-frame ones, with some missing. Here the sample spans roughly 150,000 clones, roughly 77% being singletons. Source material: PBMCs. Receptors were obtained from a man aged 18 to 29 in good health and CMV-seropositive.

V is TRBV4-1 and J is TRBJ2-1; 8 bases are shared with TRBD2. Unmatched junction bases numbered 2, after V lost 2 bases and J lost 2 bases. Looked up from germline, CDR1 is MGHRA and CDR2 is YSYEKL. The CDR3 is 15 residues long. The CDR3 DNA reads TGCGCCAGCAGCCAAATGGGACTAGCCTACAATGAGCAGTTCTTC. The encoded protein is CASSQMGLAYNEQFF.

The chain links TRBV30 to TRBJ2-5, with 7 positions matching TRBD2. The J call may not be correct, given that the DNA end is closer to TRBJ2-7. Germline lookup yields CDR1 GTSNPN and CDR2 SVGIG (reference sequence). CDR3 length: 15 amino acids. CDR3 loop: CAWRGGEGSSYEQYF. CDR3 nucleotide sequence: TGTGCCTGGAGGGGGGGGGAGGGGAGCTCCTACGAGCAGTACTTC.

V and J are TRBV27 and TRBJ2-5, with 8 bases identical to TRBD2. The CDR3 length is 16 residues. The ends lost 0 bases at V and 5 bases at J; junction bases unmatched: 8. The germline V gene has CDR1 MNHEY and CDR2 SMNVEV (reference sequence). Here the CDR3 reads CASSLSPTSGGETQYF. The CDR3 region has the DNA TGTGCCAGCAGTTTATCCCCAACTAGCGGAGGGGAGACCCAGTACTTC.

The genes are TRBV7-9 and TRBJ2-7; 7 bases are a match to TRBD1. This CDR3 spans 13 amino acids. Unmatched junction bases numbered 4, after V lost 5 bases and J lost 3 bases. The germline gives CDR1 SEHNR, CDR2 FQNEAQ (reference sequence). CDR3 sequence reads: CASSPGQVYEQYF. Written as DNA, the CDR3 is TGTGCCAGCAGCCCCGGACAGGTCTACGAGCAGTACTTC. The full variable domain, completed using reference TRBV7-9 and TRBJ2-7, is DTGVSQNPRHKITKRGQNVTFRCDPISEHNRLYWYRQTLGQGPEFLTYFQNEAQLEKSRLLSDRFSAERPKGSFSTLEIQRTEQGDSAMYLCASSPGQVYEQYFGPGTRLTVT.

This sequence joins TRBV2 and TRBJ2-3; 7 nucleotides match TRBD1. The CDR3 has 17 residues. J gave up 2 bases and V 3 bases, and 11 bases lay outside the gene matches. CDR1 and CDR2 from the germline V gene are SNHLY and FYNNEI. For the CDR3, the DNA is TGTGCCAGCAGTGATCCTGGGGACAGCGCTTCCACAGATACGCAGTATTTT. It yields the protein CASSDPGDSASTDTQYF.

The rearrangement uses TRBV6-1 and TRBJ1-5; D ambiguous. The germline CDR1 and CDR2 sequences are MNHNS and SASEGT. Trimming removed 4 bases at V and 2 bases at J, with 12 bases between. The CDR3 consists of 15 residues. CDR3 protein: CASSGREYRNQPQHF. CDR3 in DNA: TGTGCCAGCAGTGGTCGGGAGTATCGCAATCAGCCCCAGCATTTT.

This chain joins TRBV29-1 and TRBJ2-7; TRBD1 agrees at 8 bases. CDR3 size: 13 residues. Trimming took 4 bases from V and 3 from J; bases not matched to a gene: 5. The germline V gene has CDR1 SQVTM and CDR2 ANQGSEA. The CDR3 sequence is CSVGQGAGYEQYF. The CDR3 DNA reads as TGCAGCGTTGGGCAGGGGGCGGGCTACGAGCAGTACTTC.

The J gene is TRBJ1-1, the V gene TRBV7-3; D perhaps matches TRBD1 (5 bases). Per the germline V gene, CDR1 is SGHTA and CDR2 is FQGTGA. Trimming stripped 2 bases from V and 4 bases from J, with 14 bases between. This CDR3 is built from 15 residues. CDR3 sequence: CASSLYEGVATEAFF. CDR3 sequence (DNA): TGTGCCAGCAGCTTATACGAAGGGGTGGCCACTGAAGCTTTCTTT.

The rearrangement joins TRBV28 to TRBJ1-1, with D possibly TRBD1 on 5 matching bases. Per the germline V gene, CDR1 is MDHEN and CDR2 is SYDVKM. The CDR3 runs 14 residues. Deletions cut 2 bases from V and 9 bases from J, with 16 bases between. CDR3 residues: CASSLPQGGSKAFF. CDR3 nucleotide sequence: TGTGCCAGCAGTTTACCCCAGGGTGGCTCTAAAGCTTTCTTT.

The V and J genes are TRBV4-2 and TRBJ1-6; D is unresolved. Trimming removed 0 bases at V and 8 bases at J, with 14 bases between. The germline V gene encodes CDR1 LGHNA and CDR2 YNFKEQ. This CDR3 region has 16 residues. CDR3 residues: CASSQDGPGVDSPLHF. The CDR3 nucleotides are TGTGCCAGCAGCCAAGACGGTCCGGGAGTCGATTCACCCCTCCACTTT.

This clone came up a few times. The CDR3 nucleotides are TGTGCCAGCAGCAGGGACAGGGTTGGAAACACCATATATTTT. The encoded protein is CASSRDRVGNTIYF. The rearrangement uses TRBV5-4 and TRBJ1-3; 9 bases line up with TRBD1. The germline V gene has CDR1 SGHNT and CDR2 YYREEE (reference sequence). Germline trimming cut 4 bases from V and 3 bases from J; bases unmatched to any gene: 2. The CDR3 is made up of 14 amino acids.

For this clone: Other nucleotide sequences in the sample specify the same CDR3. The CDR3 reads CASSPSGSSYNEQFF. CDR3 nucleotides: TGTGCCAGCTCACCCTCGGGGAGCTCCTACAATGAGCAGTTCTTC. The J gene is TRBJ2-1, the V gene TRBV18; the D gene is possibly TRBD2 (5 bases). CDR3 length equals 15 residues. The germline V gene has CDR1 KGHSH and CDR2 LQKENI. V dropped 3 bases and J dropped 0 bases, with 9 bases sitting between them.

The rearrangement uses TRBV28 and TRBJ2-7; 8 nucleotides match TRBD2. The J segment lost 12 bases and the V segment lost 7 bases, leaving 8 bases of the junction unmatched. Germline V gene lookup returns CDR1 MDHEN and CDR2 SYDVKM. This CDR3 has 11 residues. The CDR3 DNA sequence: TGTGCCAGCACCGGGGGGGACACCCGGTACTTC. This codes for CASTGGDTRYF.

This sequence joins TRBV7-9 and TRBJ2-7; possibly TRBD2 for D (5 bases). CDR3 size: 14 residues. Per germline, CDR1 SEHNR and CDR2 FQNEAQ (reference sequence). V was clipped by 4 bases and J by 2 bases, with 12 bases between them. The CDR3 DNA sequence: TGTGCCAGCAGCTCCTCGGCCGGGGCCTACGAGCAGTACTTC. Protein sequence: CASSSSAGAYEQYF.